This is a list of T cell receptor beta chains from one sample in a study of CD8 T cells in ankylosing spondylitis. MiXCR, run by TCRdb on the 5' RACE reads, gives a single entry per CDR3 protein. The table includes 500,000 or so distinct CDR3 sequences, roughly 5.3% detected once. Sequenced: blood, either unsorted or a sorted T cell fraction (not recorded which). These receptors came from a male donor with ankylosing spondylitis. CDR3s include the opening cysteine and the closing phenylalanine or tryptophan. A D gene is named only where the DNA matches it firmly. Not every row has a clone size; where given, it reads once, few, many or a size class.

abundance: many; d_gene: TRBD1; j_gene: TRBJ1-1; v_gene: TRBV7-2; CDR3nt: TGTGCCAGCAGCTTAGCGACAGGGTGGGACACTGAAGCTTTCTTT; CDR3aa: CASSLATGWDTEAFF
abundance: many; d_gene: NA; j_gene: TRBJ2-1; v_gene: TRBV7-2; CDR3nt: TGTGCCAGCAGCTTAGTAGAGTCCTACAATGAGCAGTTCTTC; CDR3aa: CASSLVESYNEQFF
abundance: many; d_gene: NA; j_gene: TRBJ2-6; v_gene: TRBV20-1; CDR3nt: TGCAGTGCTAGAGATCTCGGCGGCTCCATCCACCACGGGGCCAACGTCCTGACTTTC; CDR3aa: CSARDLGGSIHHGANVLTF
abundance: few; d_gene: NA; j_gene: TRBJ2-1; v_gene: TRBV11-3; CDR3nt: TGTGCCAGCAGTTTCGACAGGATTAGGAATGAGCAGTTCTTC; CDR3aa: CASSFDRIRNEQFF
abundance: many; d_gene: NA; j_gene: TRBJ1-3; v_gene: TRBV7-2; CDR3nt: TGTGCCAGCAGCTTTACAGCTCAAAACACCATATATTTT; CDR3aa: CASSFTAQNTIYF
abundance: NA; d_gene: NA; j_gene: TRBJ2-1; v_gene: TRBV6-2/TRBV6-3; CDR3nt: TGTGCCAGCAGCTTCCCTACAGATACGCAGTTCTTC; CDR3aa: CASSFPTDTQFF
abundance: many; d_gene: NA; j_gene: TRBJ1-2; v_gene: TRBV3-1; CDR3nt: TGTGCCAGCAGCCAATCAGGCTATGGCTACACCTTC; CDR3aa: CASSQSGYGYTF
abundance: many; d_gene: NA; j_gene: TRBJ1-2; v_gene: TRBV6-2/TRBV6-3; CDR3nt: TGCGGACGGAGCTATGGCTACACCTTC; CDR3aa: CGRSYGYTF
abundance: many; d_gene: NA; j_gene: TRBJ2-4; v_gene: TRBV7-9; CDR3nt: TGTGCCAGCAGCTCCCTTGGGGTGGCCAAAAACATTCAGTACTTC; CDR3aa: CASSSLGVAKNIQYF
abundance: many; d_gene: NA; j_gene: TRBJ2-1; v_gene: TRBV4-3; CDR3nt: TGCGCCAGCAGCCAGAAAACTAGTAGAGTCTACAATGAGCAGTTCTTC; CDR3aa: CASSQKTSRVYNEQFF
abundance: many; d_gene: TRBD1; j_gene: TRBJ1-1; v_gene: TRBV20-1; CDR3nt: TGCAGTGCTCCAGACAGGGTTGAAGCTTTCTTT; CDR3aa: CSAPDRVEAFF
abundance: many; d_gene: NA; j_gene: TRBJ2-3; v_gene: TRBV7-9; CDR3nt: TGTGCCAGCAGCTTCCAGGCCTTAGATACGCAGTATTTT; CDR3aa: CASSFQALDTQYF
abundance: NA; d_gene: NA; j_gene: TRBJ2-3; v_gene: TRBV24-1; CDR3nt: TGTGCCACCAGTGACCCCAGAACAGGTTCCGATACGCAGTATTTT; CDR3aa: CATSDPRTGSDTQYF
abundance: many; d_gene: TRBD2; j_gene: TRBJ2-7; v_gene: TRBV25-1; CDR3nt: TGTGCCAGCAGTGACCCTCTAGCGGGTAACTACGAGCAGTACTTC; CDR3aa: CASSDPLAGNYEQYF
abundance: many; d_gene: NA; j_gene: TRBJ2-2; v_gene: TRBV13; CDR3nt: TGTGCCAGCAGCCCTCTCCGGGGCGCCGGGGAGCTGTTTTTT; CDR3aa: CASSPLRGAGELFF
abundance: few; d_gene: NA; j_gene: TRBJ1-1; v_gene: TRBV19; CDR3nt: TGTGCCAGTAGTACCCAGCCCAGGGCCGAGAACACTGAAGCTTTCTTT; CDR3aa: CASSTQPRAENTEAFF
abundance: many; d_gene: TRBD1; j_gene: TRBJ2-5; v_gene: TRBV5-1; CDR3nt: TGCGCCAGCAGCAAGCCGACAGGGGACCAAGAGACCCAGTACTTC; CDR3aa: CASSKPTGDQETQYF
abundance: NA; d_gene: NA; j_gene: TRBJ1-4; v_gene: TRBV20-1; CDR3nt: TGCAGTGCCCAGGAAAACCTGGGGGCAGGATTGCAGAAACTGTTTTTT; CDR3aa: CSAQENLGAGLQKLFF
abundance: few; d_gene: TRBD1; j_gene: TRBJ2-7; v_gene: TRBV4-3; CDR3nt: TGCGCCAGCAGCCAAGTTAATACCGGGACAGGGAACTACGAGCAGTACTTC; CDR3aa: CASSQVNTGTGNYEQYF
abundance: many; d_gene: TRBD1; j_gene: TRBJ2-7; v_gene: TRBV12-3/TRBV12-4; CDR3nt: TGTGCCAGCAGTCGGACAGGGGGCGAATACGAGCAGTACTTC; CDR3aa: CASSRTGGEYEQYF
abundance: many; d_gene: NA; j_gene: TRBJ2-1; v_gene: TRBV4-3; CDR3nt: TGCGCCAGCAGCCAAGCCCCCTTGAGGGGGGCACGGAATGAGCAGTTCTTC; CDR3aa: CASSQAPLRGARNEQFF
abundance: many; d_gene: NA; j_gene: TRBJ1-1; v_gene: TRBV4-2; CDR3nt: TGTGCCAGCAGCTCCCCAGGGTTCCGGGGGGACACTGAAGCTTTCTTT; CDR3aa: CASSSPGFRGDTEAFF
abundance: few; d_gene: NA; j_gene: TRBJ1-1; v_gene: TRBV3-1; CDR3nt: TGTGCCAGCAGCCTGACAGCTCGTGAAGCTTTCTTT; CDR3aa: CASSLTAREAFF
abundance: few; d_gene: NA; j_gene: TRBJ2-3; v_gene: TRBV24-1; CDR3nt: TGTGCCACTAGAGCCGGTAATACGCAGTATTTT; CDR3aa: CATRAGNTQYF
abundance: many; d_gene: NA; j_gene: TRBJ2-2; v_gene: TRBV7-2; CDR3nt: TGTGCCAGCAGCTTAGTCTCTTCAGGGGCGAACACCGGGGAGCTGTTTTTT; CDR3aa: CASSLVSSGANTGELFF
abundance: many; d_gene: TRBD2; j_gene: TRBJ2-5; v_gene: TRBV7-2; CDR3nt: TGTGCCAGCAGCTTAAGCGGGGGCGAAGAGACCCAGTACTTC; CDR3aa: CASSLSGGEETQYF
abundance: NA; d_gene: NA; j_gene: TRBJ2-7; v_gene: TRBV21-1; CDR3nt: TGTGCCAGTGGCCCGGACCGAAGATCCTACGAGCAGTACTTC; CDR3aa: CASGPDRRSYEQYF
abundance: few; d_gene: NA; j_gene: TRBJ1-4; v_gene: TRBV30; CDR3nt: TGTGCCTGGAGCGGGTCAGTATTCTTGGATGAAAAACTGTTTTTT; CDR3aa: CAWSGSVFLDEKLFF
abundance: many; d_gene: NA; j_gene: TRBJ1-2; v_gene: TRBV28; CDR3nt: TGTGCCAGCAGCCGACGGATCCTTGGCTACACCTTC; CDR3aa: CASSRRILGYTF
abundance: many; d_gene: NA; j_gene: TRBJ1-1; v_gene: TRBV7-2; CDR3nt: TGTGCCAGCAGCCCAAAAGGGACCTCTATGAACACTGAAGCTTTCTTT; CDR3aa: CASSPKGTSMNTEAFF
abundance: many; d_gene: NA; j_gene: TRBJ1-2; v_gene: TRBV7-9; CDR3nt: TGTGCCAGCAGCTTAGCGTTAGTCAACTATGGCTACACCTTC; CDR3aa: CASSLALVNYGYTF